These 26 T cell receptor beta chains came from one sample sequenced in a study of identical twins. TCRdb reprocessed the 5' RACE reads with MiXCR, giving one entry per CDR3 protein. The repertoire includes about 660,000 distinct CDR3 sequences, more than 6.5% of them detected once, and approximately 0.89% sits in the top ten. Separately, the same data were catalogued under a study of yellow fever vaccine responses in identical twins.

The sequencing input was PBMCs. These TCRs come from a woman between 18 and 29 years old in good health.

This clonotype has a count of ten or more. The V and J genes are TRBV29-1 and TRBJ2-3, with 9 nucleotides matching TRBD2. The germline CDR1 and CDR2 sequences are SQVTM and ANQGSEA. The CDR3 runs 14 residues. J was trimmed by 2 bases and V by 4 bases; bases with no gene match: 4. DNA of the CDR3: TGCAGCGTTGTTCTAGCGGGATCCACAGATACGCAGTATTTT. This sequence encodes CSVVLAGSTDTQYF.

The CDR3 nucleotides are TGTGCCAGCAGCGTGACAGGGGCGAGCCCCTTCGAGCAGTACTTC. It specifies CASSVTGASPFEQYF. V and J are TRBV9 and TRBJ2-7; 8 bases match TRBD1. The germline V gene has CDR1 SGDLS and CDR2 YYNGEE. The CDR3 covers 15 residues. J lost 6 bases, V lost 2 bases, and 10 bases had no gene match.

This clonotype appeared a few times. This chain uses TRBV6-2 or TRBV6-3 with TRBJ2-7; 7 nucleotides line up with TRBD2. CDR1 is MNHEY and CDR2 is SVGEGT in the germline V gene. V gave up 0 bases and J gave up 5 bases; unmatched junction bases: 25. The CDR3 has 21 residues. CDR3 coding DNA: TGTGCCAGCAGTTACTCATTTGTTGGGGGTATGTTGCCGGGAGGAAGTAACGAGCAGTACTTC. Translating gives CASSYSFVGGMLPGGSNEQYF.

This clonotype was recorded only once. This sequence joins TRBV5-7 and TRBJ2-3; D may be TRBD2 (5 bases). TRBV5-7 qualifies as an ORF whose function is uncertain. Trimming shortened V by 3 bases and J by 1 base, and 18 bases separated the two germline ends. The CDR3 has 17 residues. In nucleotides, the CDR3 is TGTGCCAGCAGCTCTGGGGTCGTTCTGGGAGGCACAGATACGCAGTATTTT. Translation: CASSSGVVLGGTDTQYF.

At least ten counts were recorded for this clonotype. The rearrangement links TRBV13 to TRBJ2-7, with D perhaps matching TRBD2 (6 bases). The germline gives CDR1 PRHDT, CDR2 FYEKMQ (reference sequence). The germline V and J ends were trimmed by 4 bases and 2 bases, with 9 bases remaining between them. This CDR3 is built from 13 residues. The DNA of the CDR3 is TGTGCCAGCAGCTACAGGACTACCTACGAGCAGTACTTC. As protein: CASSYRTTYEQYF.

This clonotype was detected a few times. This rearrangement joins TRBV20-1 to TRBJ1-2; D not certain. Trimming removed 1 base at V and 0 bases at J, with 9 bases between. The length of the CDR3 is 14 residues. Germline V gives CDR1 DFQATT, CDR2 SNEGSKA (reference sequence). For the CDR3, the DNA is TGCAGTGCTAGAGGAATAGGAACTAACTATGGCTACACCTTC. This gives the protein CSARGIGTNYGYTF.

This clonotype occurred a few times. V gene TRBV4-3 combines with J gene TRBJ1-2; TRBD1 might be the D (6 bases). CDR3 size: 15 residues. Germline V CDR1 and CDR2: LGHNA, YSLEER. V dropped 1 base and J dropped 8 bases, with 17 bases sitting between them. CDR3 in amino acids: CASSQARDILGGYTF. CDR3 bases: TGCGCCAGCAGCCAAGCCCGGGACATACTGGGAGGCTACACCTTC.

The rearrangement uses TRBV27 and TRBJ2-7, with a weak D call TRBD1 (5 bases). V was trimmed by 6 bases and J by 4 bases, leaving 7 bases between them. This CDR3 spans 11 amino acids. Germline V gives CDR1 MNHEY, CDR2 SMNVEV (reference sequence). The CDR3 protein is CASRRGYEQYF. DNA of the CDR3: TGTGCCAGCAGAAGGGGTTACGAGCAGTACTTC.

The gene calls are TRBV5-4 and TRBJ2-1; TRBD2 agrees at 15 bases. In germline, CDR1 is SGHNT, CDR2 YYREEE (reference sequence). The junction had 16 bases not matched to a gene; V was cut back by 3 bases and J by 9 bases. The CDR3 extends over 19 amino acids. The CDR3 nucleotides read TGTGCCAGCAGCTCCGGACTAGCGGGGGGGCCAGATCTCCCGGGTGAGCAGTTCTTC. As protein: CASSSGLAGGPDLPGEQFF.

The chain is built from TRBV29-1 and TRBJ2-7, with 7 bases matching TRBD1. V gave up 7 bases and J gave up 0 bases; unmatched junction bases: 12. Germline V CDR1 and CDR2: SQVTM, ANQGSEA. The CDR3 runs 15 residues. Here the CDR3 reads CSAAGHRDSSYEQYF. The CDR3 DNA reads TGCAGCGCTGCGGGCCACCGGGACAGCTCCTACGAGCAGTACTTC.

This clonotype was counted ten times or more. The rearrangement joins TRBV4-1 to TRBJ1-2, with D unresolved. Trimming left V 2 bases short and J 3 bases short, with 22 bases between. Per the germline V gene, CDR1 is MGHRA and CDR2 is YSYEKL. This CDR3 is 18 amino acids long. CDR3 coding DNA: TGCGCCAGCAGCCAATTACCTGGACCTATTCCTGCCGACTATGGCTACACCTTC. It codes for CASSQLPGPIPADYGYTF.

The V and J genes are TRBV7-9 and TRBJ1-1, with D perhaps TRBD1 (5 bases). This CDR3 has 15 amino acids. Germline V gene sequence: CDR1 SEHNR, CDR2 FQNEAQ (reference sequence). V lost 1 base and J 1 base, leaving 10 bases between the germline ends. The CDR3 region has the DNA TGTGCCAGCAGCTTAGATCAGGGCTGGAACACTGAAGCTTTCTTT. This sequence encodes CASSLDQGWNTEAFF. Full variable domain (outside the CDR3, taken from reference TRBV7-9 and TRBJ1-1): DTGVSQNPRHKITKRGQNVTFRCDPISEHNRLYWYRQTLGQGPEFLTYFQNEAQLEKSRLLSDRFSAERPKGSFSTLEIQRTEQGDSAMYLCASSLDQGWNTEAFFGQGTRLTVV.

In this sample, this clonotype turned up a few times. The chain combines TRBV4-3 with TRBJ2-1, with D perhaps TRBD1 or TRBD2 (6 bases each). The CDR3 consists of 17 residues. Germline V gene data show CDR1 as LGHNA and CDR2 as YSLEER. Trimming pared 2 bases from V and 0 bases from J, leaving 14 bases between. The CDR3 DNA reads TGCGCCAGCAGCCAAATGGCCTGGGGGGCCTCCTACAATGAGCAGTTCTTC. Translating gives CASSQMAWGASYNEQFF.

This clonotype turned up a few times. The chain has TRBV4-2 and TRBJ2-1; 8 positions match TRBD2. The CDR3 has 16 residues. Germline trimming cut 3 bases from V and 5 bases from J; bases unmatched to any gene: 9. Germline CDR1 LGHNA, CDR2 YNFKEQ. CDR3 region: CASSHGAGEKDNEQFF. CDR3 bases: TGTGCCAGCAGCCACGGAGCGGGAGAGAAAGACAATGAGCAGTTCTTC.

Many counts were recorded for this clonotype. The chain joins TRBV3-1 to TRBJ2-1, with 10 bases fitting TRBD1. Germline trimming cut 4 bases from V and 7 bases from J; bases unmatched to any gene: 7. From germline, CDR1 is LGHDT and CDR2 YNNKEL (reference sequence). There are 15 residues in the CDR3. CDR3 loop: CASSLTEDRGNEQFF. CDR3 bases: TGTGCCAGCAGCCTTACTGAGGACAGGGGGAATGAGCAGTTCTTC.

This clonotype was counted a few times. The chain employs TRBV20-1 and TRBJ2-4, with D possibly matching TRBD2 (6 bases). The CDR3 covers 17 residues. The germline V and J ends were trimmed by 3 bases and 0 bases, with 18 bases remaining between them. Germline V gene data show CDR1 as DFQATT and CDR2 as SNEGSKA (reference sequence). The DNA for the CDR3 is TGCAGTGCTAGTGGGATTTTAGCGGAGCTAGCCAAAAACATTCAGTACTTC. This translates into CSASGILAELAKNIQYF.

The chain employs TRBV14 and TRBJ2-3; D gene ambiguous. Germline CDR1 SGHDN, CDR2 FVKESK. Deletions cut 2 bases from V and 4 bases from J, with 4 bases between. This CDR3 is built from 12 residues. In DNA, the CDR3 is TGTGCCAGCAGCCAATGGGCAGATACGCAGTATTTT. Its translation is CASSQWADTQYF.

This clonotype was observed at least ten times. The chain employs TRBV12-3 or TRBV12-4 and TRBJ2-7; possibly TRBD2 for D (6 bases). There are 15 residues in the CDR3. V was cut by 3 bases and J by 1 base, with 13 bases left in between. This chain's CDR3 is CASSFGGSVSYEQYF. The CDR3 region has the DNA TGTGCCAGCAGTTTTGGAGGGTCGGTTTCCTACGAGCAGTACTTC.

In its sample, this clonotype was seen a few times. This chain connects TRBV21-1 to TRBJ2-5; TRBD1, the D gene given by the table, was not confirmed from the DNA. TRBV21-1 is an annotated pseudogene. The CDR3 covers 15 residues. The CDR3 DNA follows: TGTGCCAGCATACGGTCGGGGGCGCAGGAGGAGACCCAGTACTTC. Protein: CASIRSGAQEETQYF.

This rearrangement joins TRBV6-1 to TRBJ2-6; possibly TRBD1 for D (5 bases). The CDR3 is 18 residues long. CDR1 MNHNS and CDR2 SASEGT come from the germline V gene. Between the trimmed V and J ends, which lost 0 bases and 4 bases, there was a span of 16 bases. CDR3 region: CASSEAVQGRIGANVLTF. In nucleotides, the CDR3 is TGTGCCAGCAGTGAAGCAGTCCAGGGAAGGATAGGGGCCAACGTCCTGACTTTC.

The chain links TRBV27 to TRBJ2-7, with D unclear. CDR3 length: 14 residues. Germline V gene sequence: CDR1 MNHEY, CDR2 SMNVEV (reference sequence). V lost 5 bases, J lost 4 bases, and 15 bases lay in between. Written as DNA, the CDR3 is TGTGCCAGCAGTAACTTGGACCGTCCTTACGAGCAGTACTTC. It yields the protein CASSNLDRPYEQYF.

This clonotype came up a few times. Here the CDR3 reads CATVREYNSPLHF. The CDR3 region has the DNA TGTGCCACTGTCCGGGAGTATAATTCACCCCTCCACTTT. V usage is TRBV16 and J usage is TRBJ1-6; D remains unclear. Germline V gene data show CDR1 as KGHSY and CDR2 as FQNENV. This CDR3 contains 13 residues. Trimming took off 10 bases at V and 4 bases at J, with 11 bases between the two ends.

This clonotype was seen a few times. V usage is TRBV6-2 or TRBV6-3 and J usage is TRBJ2-1; TRBD2 is a possible D gene (6 bases). V shed 4 bases and J shed 0 bases, with 10 bases lying between them. The CDR3 loop spans 15 amino acids. The germline CDR1 and CDR2 sequences are MNHEY and SVGEGT. The CDR3: CASSSGGNSYNEQFF. CDR3 DNA sequence: TGTGCCAGCAGTTCTGGGGGGAACTCCTACAATGAGCAGTTCTTC.

This clonotype came up a few times. The chain is built from TRBV5-1 and TRBJ2-3; D is possibly TRBD2 (6 bases). This CDR3 is 17 amino acids long. The germline V gene has CDR1 SGHRS and CDR2 YFSETQ. V was trimmed by 2 bases and J by 1 base, leaving 17 bases between them. CDR3 amino acids: CASSLRDSRLGTDTQYF. The CDR3, as DNA: TGCGCCAGCAGCTTACGGGACTCCCGTCTCGGCACAGATACGCAGTATTTT.

This clonotype showed up many times. This chain joins TRBV24-1 and TRBJ2-7; 8 nucleotides line up with TRBD1. The CDR3 is 13 amino acids. Germline V CDR1 and CDR2: KGHDR, SFDVKD. V was pared by 5 bases and J by 4 bases, with 3 bases of the junction left unmatched. The CDR3 spells CATSAGTGYEQYF. As DNA, the CDR3 is TGTGCCACCAGTGCCGGGACAGGTTACGAGCAGTACTTC.

The table lists this clonotype with a few counts. The CDR3 loop is CASSLVLGGQGLLGFEQYF. The CDR3 DNA sequence: TGTGCCAGCAGCTTAGTATTGGGGGGACAGGGGCTCCTAGGGTTCGAGCAGTACTTC. J is TRBJ2-7 and V is TRBV7-8; 10 nucleotides match TRBD1. J gave up 6 bases and V 1 base, and 18 bases lay outside the gene matches. CDR1 and CDR2 (germline): SGHVS, FQNEAQ. The CDR3 length is 19 residues. The variable domain in full, with the rest retrieved from reference TRBV7-8 and TRBJ2-7, is GAGVSQSPRYKVAKRGQDVALRCDPISGHVSLFWYQQALGQGPEFLTYFQNEAQLDKSGLPSDRFFAERPEGSVSTLKIQRTQQEDSAVYLCASSLVLGGQGLLGFEQYFGPGTRLTVT.